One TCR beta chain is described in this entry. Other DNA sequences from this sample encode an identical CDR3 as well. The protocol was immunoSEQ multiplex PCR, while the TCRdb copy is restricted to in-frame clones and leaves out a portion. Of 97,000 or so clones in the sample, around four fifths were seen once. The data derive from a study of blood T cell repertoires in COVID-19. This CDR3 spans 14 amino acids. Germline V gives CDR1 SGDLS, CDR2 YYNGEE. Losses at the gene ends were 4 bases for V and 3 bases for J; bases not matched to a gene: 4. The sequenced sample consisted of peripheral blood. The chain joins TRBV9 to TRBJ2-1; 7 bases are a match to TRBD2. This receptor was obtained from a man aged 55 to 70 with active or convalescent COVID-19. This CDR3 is CASSPRTSYNEQFF. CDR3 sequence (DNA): TGTGCCAGCAGCCCTCGGACTAGCTACAATGAGCAGTTCTTC. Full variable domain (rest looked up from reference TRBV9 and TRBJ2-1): DSGVTQTPKHLITATGQRVTLRCSPRSGDLSVYWYQQSLDQGLQFLIQYYNGEERAKGNILERFSAQQFPDLHSELNLSSLELGDSALYFCASSPRTSYNEQFFGPGTRLTVL.